This entry lists 11 T cell receptor beta chains sequenced from one sample in a study of blood T cell repertoires in COVID-19. Some clones are missing from TCRdb's copy, which holds only in-frame ones; the method was immunoSEQ multiplex PCR. This sample carries about 91,000 clones, roughly 88% of them seen once, and the ten largest clones take roughly 8.3%. The sequenced sample consisted of peripheral blood. The receptors originated from a woman aged 70 to 79 with acute or convalescent COVID-19.

J is TRBJ2-5 and V is TRBV14, with D unresolved. Germline assignment: CDR1 SGHDN and CDR2 FVKESK. The CDR3 contains 12 residues. V was trimmed by 0 bases and J by 5 bases, leaving 4 bases between them. For the CDR3, the DNA is TGTGCCAGCAGCCAAGAACGGGAGACCCAGTACTTC. This codes for CASSQERETQYF. The whole variable domain, remainder taken from reference TRBV14 and TRBJ2-5, is EAGVTQFPSHSVIEKGQTVTLRCDPISGHDNLYWYRRVMGKEIKFLLHFVKESKQDESGMPNNRFLAERTGGTYSTLKVQPAELEDSGVYFCASSQERETQYFGPGTRLLVL.

The chain is built from TRBV5-1 and TRBJ1-4, with a weak D call TRBD1 (6 bases). The CDR3 runs 15 residues. Germline V CDR1 and CDR2: SGHRS, YFSETQ. Trimming pared 4 bases from V and 5 bases from J, leaving 15 bases between. CDR3 bases: TGCGCCAGCAGCCCCCAGACAGGACGAAATGAAAAACTGTTTTTT. It specifies CASSPQTGRNEKLFF.

J is TRBJ2-7 and V is TRBV10-3; TRBD2 agrees at 14 bases. Per germline, CDR1 ENHRY and CDR2 SYGVKD. The length of the CDR3 is 17 residues. V trimming: 3 bases; J trimming: 7 bases; junction bases outside the gene matches: 11. The CDR3: CAISDNRLAGGPGEQYF. The CDR3 DNA reads as TGTGCCATCAGTGACAACCGACTAGCGGGAGGGCCAGGGGAGCAGTACTTC.

The rearrangement joins TRBV6-2 or TRBV6-3 to TRBJ2-1; TRBD1 might be the D (6 bases). V lost 6 bases, J lost 0 bases, and 15 bases lay in between. The CDR3 runs to 16 residues. The germline gives CDR1 MNHEY, CDR2 SVGEGT. CDR3 residues: CASSPDRSPSYNEQFF. The DNA of the CDR3 is TGTGCCAGCAGCCCCGACAGGTCACCCTCCTACAATGAGCAGTTCTTC.

The DNA for the CDR3 is TGTGCCAGCAGAGTAGCGGGAGGGGGTTACAATGAGCAGTTCTTC. Translation: CASRVAGGGYNEQFF. The V gene is TRBV6-5, the J gene TRBJ2-1; 11 bases fit TRBD2. Germline loops: CDR1 MNHEY, CDR2 SVGAGI. This CDR3 spans 15 amino acids. The V gene end was trimmed by 6 bases and the J gene end by 4 bases; junction bases not matched to a gene: 5.

V is TRBV30 and J is TRBJ2-3; 13 bases match TRBD2. CDR3 length: 15 amino acids. CDR1 is GTSNPN, CDR2 SVGIG, per germline (reference sequence). V trimming: 5 bases; J trimming: 6 bases; junction bases outside the gene matches: 8. CDR3 residues: CAWEGTSGIGDTQYF. The CDR3 nucleotides read TGTGCCTGGGAAGGGACTAGCGGGATTGGGGATACGCAGTATTTT.

The genes are TRBV27 and TRBJ1-6, with 11 bases that match TRBD1. Germline lookup yields CDR1 MNHEY and CDR2 SMNVEV (reference sequence). V gave up 7 bases and J gave up 8 bases; unmatched junction bases: 7. CDR3 length: 15 residues. The CDR3 bases are TGTGCCAGCACCCGATGGGGACAGGGGGATTCACCCCTCCACTTT. Amino acid sequence: CASTRWGQGDSPLHF.

The sample holds a few counts of this clone. This chain links TRBV12-3 or TRBV12-4 with TRBJ2-7; TRBD2 might be the D (6 bases). Trimming stripped 3 bases from V and 3 bases from J, with 9 bases between. The CDR3 is 13 residues long. Here the CDR3 DNA reads TGTGCCAGCAGTTTCGGGAGCCGCTACGAGCAGTACTTC. Protein sequence: CASSFGSRYEQYF.

The J gene is TRBJ2-7, the V gene TRBV21-1; the D segment call TRBD2 is taken from the table without a DNA check. TRBV21-1 is listed as a pseudogene. There are 18 residues in the CDR3. The CDR3 DNA is TGTGCCAGCAGCCCTGGAGGGGCAGCGTGGGAGGGAATCTACGAGCAGTACTTC. Protein product: CASSPGGAAWEGIYEQYF.

CDR3 DNA: TGTGCCAGCAGCCCCTCGCAGGGGGGCAGCACCGGGGAGCTGTTTTTT. Amino acids: CASSPSQGGSTGELFF. The chain recombines TRBV5-4 with TRBJ2-2; D may be TRBD1 (7 bases). From germline, CDR1 is SGHNT and CDR2 YYREEE (reference sequence). The CDR3 is made up of 16 amino acids. Trimming stripped 4 bases from V and 4 bases from J, with 17 bases between.

The V and J genes are TRBV7-9 and TRBJ2-7; D gene unclear. The V end lost 1 base, the J end lost 2 bases, and 12 bases lay between the germline ends. Germline V gives CDR1 SEHNR, CDR2 FQNEAQ (reference sequence). The CDR3 runs to 15 residues. CDR3 loop: CASSLDPGKTYEQYF. The CDR3 DNA sequence: TGTGCCAGCAGCTTAGACCCGGGTAAGACCTACGAGCAGTACTTC.